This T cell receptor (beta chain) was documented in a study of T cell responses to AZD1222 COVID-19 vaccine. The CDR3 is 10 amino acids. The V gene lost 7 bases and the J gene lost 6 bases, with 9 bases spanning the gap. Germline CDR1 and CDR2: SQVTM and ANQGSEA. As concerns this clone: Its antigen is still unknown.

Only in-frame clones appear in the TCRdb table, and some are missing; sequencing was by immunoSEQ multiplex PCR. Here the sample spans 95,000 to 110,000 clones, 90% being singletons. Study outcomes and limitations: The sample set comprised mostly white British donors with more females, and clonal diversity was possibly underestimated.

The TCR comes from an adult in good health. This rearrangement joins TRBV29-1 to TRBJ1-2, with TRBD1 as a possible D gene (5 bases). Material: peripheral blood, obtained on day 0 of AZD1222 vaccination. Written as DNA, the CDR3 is TGCAGCGCAGTACAGGATGGCTACACCTTC. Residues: CSAVQDGYTF.